This T cell receptor beta chain was recorded in a study of cytomegalovirus exposure and HLA in healthy donors. The germline CDR1 and CDR2 sequences are MNHEY and SMNVEV (reference sequence). This CDR3 has 15 residues. The V end was cut by 2 bases, the J end by 3 bases, with 13 bases between. Study-level findings and limits: It was shown in a later analysis that HLA-associated TCR beta chains were more clonally expanded than other, equally common chains.

The PCR had 60 Vbeta and 13 Jbeta primers. The table came from immunoSEQ multiplex PCR; TCRdb's copy has only in-frame clones and leaves some out. The table has about 100,000 clones, more than 60% seen once. On this clone: The antigen is unknown.

The sample taken for sequencing was PBMCs. The sequence was obtained from a woman under 30 in good health and CMV-seropositive. The chain employs TRBV27 and TRBJ2-5, with D perhaps matching TRBD1 (5 bases). CDR3 bases: TGTGCCAGCAGTTTAACAGGATGGCCAGAAGAGACCCAGTACTTC. This encodes CASSLTGWPEETQYF.